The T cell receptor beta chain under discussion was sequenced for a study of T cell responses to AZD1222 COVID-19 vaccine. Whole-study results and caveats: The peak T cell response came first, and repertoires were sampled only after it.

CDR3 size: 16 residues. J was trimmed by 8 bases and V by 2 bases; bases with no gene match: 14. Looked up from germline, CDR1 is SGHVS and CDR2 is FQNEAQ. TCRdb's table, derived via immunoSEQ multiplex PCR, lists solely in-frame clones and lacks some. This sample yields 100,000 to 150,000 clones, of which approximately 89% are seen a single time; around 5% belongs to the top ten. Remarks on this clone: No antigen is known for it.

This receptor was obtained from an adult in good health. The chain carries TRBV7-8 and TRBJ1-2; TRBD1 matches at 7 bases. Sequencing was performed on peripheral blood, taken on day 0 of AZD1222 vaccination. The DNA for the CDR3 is TGTGCCAGCAGCTTAAGGGAACTAAGGGGGCCTTTCGGCTACACCTTC. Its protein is CASSLRELRGPFGYTF.